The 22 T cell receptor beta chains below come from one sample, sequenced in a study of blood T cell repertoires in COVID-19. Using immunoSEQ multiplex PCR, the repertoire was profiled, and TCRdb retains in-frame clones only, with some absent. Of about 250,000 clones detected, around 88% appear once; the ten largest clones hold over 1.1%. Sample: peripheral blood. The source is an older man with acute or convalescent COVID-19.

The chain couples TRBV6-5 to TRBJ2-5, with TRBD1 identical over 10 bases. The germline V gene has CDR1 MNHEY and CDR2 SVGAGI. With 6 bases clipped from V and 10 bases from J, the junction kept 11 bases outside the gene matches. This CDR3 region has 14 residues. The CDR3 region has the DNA TGTGCCAGCAGAAGTACGGGACAGGGGCGTATCCAGTACTTC. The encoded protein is CASRSTGQGRIQYF.

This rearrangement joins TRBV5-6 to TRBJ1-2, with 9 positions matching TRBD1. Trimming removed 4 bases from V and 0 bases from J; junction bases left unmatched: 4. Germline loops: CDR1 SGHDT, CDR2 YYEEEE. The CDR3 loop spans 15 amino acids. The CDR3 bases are TGTGCCAGCAGCCCCGGGACAGGGACTAACTATGGCTACACCTTC. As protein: CASSPGTGTNYGYTF.

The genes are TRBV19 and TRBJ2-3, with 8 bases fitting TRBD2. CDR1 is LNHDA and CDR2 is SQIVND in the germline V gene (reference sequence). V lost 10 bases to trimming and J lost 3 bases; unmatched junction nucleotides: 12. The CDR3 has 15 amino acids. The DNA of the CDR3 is TGTGCCACCAAACCCGCGGGAGGTAGTACAGATACGCAGTATTTT. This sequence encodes CATKPAGGSTDTQYF.

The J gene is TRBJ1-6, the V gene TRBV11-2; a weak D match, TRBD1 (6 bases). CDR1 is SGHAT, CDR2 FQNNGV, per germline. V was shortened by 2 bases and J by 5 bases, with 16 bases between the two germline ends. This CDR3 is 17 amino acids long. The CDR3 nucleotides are TGTGCCAGCAGCTTACAAGGACAGTTGGCCGATAATTCACCCCTCCACTTT. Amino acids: CASSLQGQLADNSPLHF.

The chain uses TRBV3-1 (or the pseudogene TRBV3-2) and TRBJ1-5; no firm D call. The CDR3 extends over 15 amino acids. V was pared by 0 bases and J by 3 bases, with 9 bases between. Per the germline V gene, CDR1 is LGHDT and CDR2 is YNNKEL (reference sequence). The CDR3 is CASSQDARVNQPQHF. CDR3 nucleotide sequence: TGTGCCAGCAGCCAAGATGCACGGGTCAATCAGCCCCAGCATTTT.

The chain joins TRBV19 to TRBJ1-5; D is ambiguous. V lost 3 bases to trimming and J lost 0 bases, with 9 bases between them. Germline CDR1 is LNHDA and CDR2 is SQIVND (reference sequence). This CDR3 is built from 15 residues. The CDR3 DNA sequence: TGTGCCAGTAGTATTCCGGGTTATAGCAATCAGCCCCAGCATTTT. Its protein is CASSIPGYSNQPQHF.

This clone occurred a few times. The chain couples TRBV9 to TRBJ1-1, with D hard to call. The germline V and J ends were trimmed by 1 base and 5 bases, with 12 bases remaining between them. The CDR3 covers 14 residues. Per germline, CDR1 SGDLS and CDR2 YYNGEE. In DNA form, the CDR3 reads TGTGCCAGCAGCGTATCGCACAGTGGGACTGAAGCTTTCTTT. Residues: CASSVSHSGTEAFF.

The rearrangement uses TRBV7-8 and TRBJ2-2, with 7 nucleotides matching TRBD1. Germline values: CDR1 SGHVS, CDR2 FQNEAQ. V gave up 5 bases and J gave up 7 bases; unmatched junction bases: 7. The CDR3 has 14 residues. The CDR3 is CASSVDRQGGELFF. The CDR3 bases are TGTGCCAGCAGCGTGGACAGGCAAGGCGGGGAGCTGTTTTTT.

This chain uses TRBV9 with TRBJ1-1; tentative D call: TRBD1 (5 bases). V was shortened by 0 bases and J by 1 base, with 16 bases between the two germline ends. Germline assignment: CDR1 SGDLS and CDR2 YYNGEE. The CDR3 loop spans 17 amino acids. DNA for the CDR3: TGTGCCAGCAGCGTAGGGGTCCCCCGGGGGGGGAACACTGAAGCTTTCTTT. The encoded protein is CASSVGVPRGGNTEAFF. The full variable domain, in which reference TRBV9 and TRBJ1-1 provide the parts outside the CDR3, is DSGVTQTPKHLITATGQRVTLRCSPRSGDLSVYWYQQSLDQGLQFLIQYYNGEERAKGNILERFSAQQFPDLHSELNLSSLELGDSALYFCASSVGVPRGGNTEAFFGQGTRLTVV.

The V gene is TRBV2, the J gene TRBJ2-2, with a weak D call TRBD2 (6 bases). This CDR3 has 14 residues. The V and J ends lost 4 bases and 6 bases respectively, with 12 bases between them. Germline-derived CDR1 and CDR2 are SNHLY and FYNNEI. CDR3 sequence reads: CASSAFSGAGELFF. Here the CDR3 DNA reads TGTGCCAGCAGTGCTTTTAGCGGAGCCGGGGAGCTGTTTTTT.

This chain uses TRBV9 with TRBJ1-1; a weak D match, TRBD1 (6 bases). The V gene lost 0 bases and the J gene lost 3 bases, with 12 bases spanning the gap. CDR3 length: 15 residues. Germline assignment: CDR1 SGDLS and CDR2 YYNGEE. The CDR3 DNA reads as TGTGCCAGCAGCGTAGATAACCGACAGGACACTGAAGCTTTCTTT. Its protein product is CASSVDNRQDTEAFF.

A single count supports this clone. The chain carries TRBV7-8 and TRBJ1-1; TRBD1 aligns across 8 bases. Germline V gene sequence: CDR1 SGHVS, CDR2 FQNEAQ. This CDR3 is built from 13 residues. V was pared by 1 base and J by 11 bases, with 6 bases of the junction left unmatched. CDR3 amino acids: CASSLDRGQEAFF. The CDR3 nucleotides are TGTGCCAGCAGCTTAGACCGGGGACAGGAGGCTTTCTTT.

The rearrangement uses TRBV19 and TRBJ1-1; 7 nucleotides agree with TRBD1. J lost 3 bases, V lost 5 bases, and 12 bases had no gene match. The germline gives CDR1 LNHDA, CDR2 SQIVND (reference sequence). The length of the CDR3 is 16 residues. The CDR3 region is CASSRQGMHRDTEAFF. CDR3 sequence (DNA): TGTGCCAGTAGTCGACAGGGTATGCATAGGGACACTGAAGCTTTCTTT.

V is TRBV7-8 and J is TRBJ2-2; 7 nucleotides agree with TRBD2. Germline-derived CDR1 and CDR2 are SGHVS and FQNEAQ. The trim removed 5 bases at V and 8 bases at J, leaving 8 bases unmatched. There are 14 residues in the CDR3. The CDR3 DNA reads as TGTGCCAGCAGCGACCCAGCGGGGTCGGGGGAGCTGTTTTTT. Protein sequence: CASSDPAGSGELFF.

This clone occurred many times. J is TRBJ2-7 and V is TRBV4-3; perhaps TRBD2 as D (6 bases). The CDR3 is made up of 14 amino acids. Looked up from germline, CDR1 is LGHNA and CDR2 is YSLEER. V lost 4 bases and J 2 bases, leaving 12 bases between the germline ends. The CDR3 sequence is CASSPPGRTYEQYF. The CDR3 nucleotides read TGCGCCAGCAGCCCCCCCGGGAGAACCTACGAGCAGTACTTC.

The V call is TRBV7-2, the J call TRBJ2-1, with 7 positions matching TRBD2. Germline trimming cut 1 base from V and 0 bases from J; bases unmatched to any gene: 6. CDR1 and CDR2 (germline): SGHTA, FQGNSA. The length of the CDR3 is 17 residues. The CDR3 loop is CASSLVAGGSSYNEQFF. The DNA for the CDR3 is TGTGCCAGCAGCTTAGTTGCGGGCGGGAGCTCCTACAATGAGCAGTTCTTC.

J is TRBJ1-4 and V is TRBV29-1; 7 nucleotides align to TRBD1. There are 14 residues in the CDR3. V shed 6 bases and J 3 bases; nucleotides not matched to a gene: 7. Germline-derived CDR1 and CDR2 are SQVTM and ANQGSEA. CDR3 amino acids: CSVLPDRSNEKLFF. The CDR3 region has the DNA TGCAGCGTACTTCCGGACAGGTCTAATGAAAAACTGTTTTTT.

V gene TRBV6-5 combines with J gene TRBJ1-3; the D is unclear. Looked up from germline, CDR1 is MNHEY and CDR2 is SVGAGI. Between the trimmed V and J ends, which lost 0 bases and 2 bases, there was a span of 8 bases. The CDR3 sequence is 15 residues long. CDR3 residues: CASSYSREAGNTIYF. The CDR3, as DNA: TGTGCCAGCAGTTACTCGAGAGAAGCTGGAAACACCATATATTTT.

CDR3 loop: CASSEAVRSGGQPQHF. The DNA of the CDR3 is TGTGCCAGCAGTGAAGCGGTACGGAGTGGAGGTCAGCCCCAGCATTTT. The chain is built from TRBV6-1 and TRBJ1-5, with D unclear. The CDR3 extends over 16 amino acids. Germline V gives CDR1 MNHNS, CDR2 SASEGT. The V end was cut by 0 bases, the J end by 6 bases, with 15 bases between.

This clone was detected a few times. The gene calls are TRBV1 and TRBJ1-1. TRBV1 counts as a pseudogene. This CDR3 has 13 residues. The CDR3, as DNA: TGCACCTATTGGAGGGCGGGGAACACTGAAGCTTTCTTT. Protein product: CTYWRAGNTEAFF.

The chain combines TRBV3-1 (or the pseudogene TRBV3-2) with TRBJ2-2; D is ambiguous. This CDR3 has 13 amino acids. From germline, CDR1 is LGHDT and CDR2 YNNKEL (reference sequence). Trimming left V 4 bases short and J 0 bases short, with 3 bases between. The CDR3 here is CASSLTNTGELFF. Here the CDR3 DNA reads TGTGCCAGCAGCCTAACGAACACCGGGGAGCTGTTTTTT.

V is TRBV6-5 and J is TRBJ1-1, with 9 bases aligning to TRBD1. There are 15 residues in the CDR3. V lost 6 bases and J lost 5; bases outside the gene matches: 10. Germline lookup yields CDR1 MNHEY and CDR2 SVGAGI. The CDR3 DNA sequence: TGTGCCAGCAGGTCTCGGGGACAGGGTTGGACTGAAGCTTTCTTT. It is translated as CASRSRGQGWTEAFF.